This T cell receptor (beta chain) was observed in a study of radiation and T cells in renal cell carcinoma. Study background: Nephrectomy followed 15 Gy stereotactic body radiation by 4 weeks.

The data were produced by immunoSEQ multiplex PCR, yet TCRdb's version contains in-frame clones alone and is incomplete. The sample has about 150,000 clones; about 85% are singletons. Time point here: baseline pretreatment blood. As for treatment: 15 Gy SBRT to primary tumor, nephrectomy 4 weeks later. Serial blood draws occurred at baseline and 2 and 4 weeks post-SBRT. The CDR3 is 14 residues long. Per germline, CDR1 MDHEN and CDR2 SYDVKM. V shed 7 bases and J 5 bases; nucleotides not matched to a gene: 9. This sequence was found in a woman in her 70s with renal cell carcinoma. The material was blood, obtained from a patient whose treatment included radiotherapy and nephrectomy. V and J are TRBV28 and TRBJ1-2, with 8 bases matching TRBD1. This CDR3 reads CASNDRGPLYGYTF. In nucleotides, the CDR3 is TGTGCCAGCAACGACAGGGGTCCCCTTTATGGCTACACCTTC.